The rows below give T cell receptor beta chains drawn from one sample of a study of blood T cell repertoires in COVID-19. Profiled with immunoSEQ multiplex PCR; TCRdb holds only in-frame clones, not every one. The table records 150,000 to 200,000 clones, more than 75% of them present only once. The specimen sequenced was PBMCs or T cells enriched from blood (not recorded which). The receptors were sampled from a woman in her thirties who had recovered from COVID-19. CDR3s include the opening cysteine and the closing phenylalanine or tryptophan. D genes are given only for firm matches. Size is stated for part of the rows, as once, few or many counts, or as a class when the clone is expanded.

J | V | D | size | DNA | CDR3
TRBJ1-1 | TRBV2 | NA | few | TGTGCCAGCATGGGGATGGCGGGAACTGAAGCTTTCTTT | CASMGMAGTEAFF
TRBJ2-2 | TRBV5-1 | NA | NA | TGCGCCAGCACCCTTACAGGGACCAAGAACACCGGGGAGCTGTTTTTT | CASTLTGTKNTGELFF
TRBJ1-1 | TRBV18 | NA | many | TGTGCCAGCTCACCTATCCCCGGGACCGGAGTGAAGGGGGTCTTT | CASSPIPGTGVKGVF
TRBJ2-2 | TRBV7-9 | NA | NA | TGTGCCAGCAGCTCCGCCACTGACACCGGGGAGCTGTTTTTT | CASSSATDTGELFF
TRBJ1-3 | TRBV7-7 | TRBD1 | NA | TGTGCTAGCAGCCCAGCCCTAGCAGGGGGTGGAAACACCATATATTTT | CASSPALAGGGNTIYF
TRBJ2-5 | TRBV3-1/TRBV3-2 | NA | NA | TGTGCCAGCAGCCAACTGGGGGCCCAAGAGACCCAGTACTTC | CASSQLGAQETQYF
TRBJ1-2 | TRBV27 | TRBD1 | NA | TGTGCCAGCAGTTTCGGGACAGGGGACGAGTCGCGCACCTTC | CASSFGTGDESRTF
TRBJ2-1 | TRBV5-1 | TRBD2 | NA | TGCGCCAGCAGCTTGTCCCCCGGGACTAGCATGGATGAGCAGTTCTTC | CASSLSPGTSMDEQFF
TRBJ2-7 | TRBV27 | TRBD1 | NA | TGTGCCACTGGACAGGCCTACGAGCAGTACTTC | CATGQAYEQYF
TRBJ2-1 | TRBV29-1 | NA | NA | TGCAGCGTTGAAGGGTCTTTTTCGGCCAGGGTTTCCTACAATGAGCAGTTCTTC | CSVEGSFSARVSYNEQFF
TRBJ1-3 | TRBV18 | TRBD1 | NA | TGTGCCAGCACGACGGGACAGGTGGGAAACACCATATATTTT | CASTTGQVGNTIYF
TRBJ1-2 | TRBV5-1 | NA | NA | TGCGCCAGCAGCTCCGAGGTTGGTGGCTACACCTTC | CASSSEVGGYTF
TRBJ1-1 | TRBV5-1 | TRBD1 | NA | TGCGCCAGCAGCAACCGGGACAGGGGCGCTGAAGCTTTCTTT | CASSNRDRGAEAFF
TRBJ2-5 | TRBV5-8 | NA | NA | TGTGCCAGCAGCTTGAAGGGGGATGAGACCCAGTACTTC | CASSLKGDETQYF
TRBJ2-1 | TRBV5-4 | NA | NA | TGTGCCAGCAGCTTGTTGCTAGACAATGAGCAGTTCTTC | CASSLLLDNEQFF
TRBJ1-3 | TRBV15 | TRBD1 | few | TGTGCCACCAGCAGAGATACAGGGGGAGCTGGAAACACCATATATTTT | CATSRDTGGAGNTIYF
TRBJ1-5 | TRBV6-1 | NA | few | TGTGCCAGCAGTGAAGAGGAGGGAGGCAATCAGCCCCAGCATTTT | CASSEEEGGNQPQHF
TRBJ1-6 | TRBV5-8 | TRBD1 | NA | TGTGCCAGCACCCTGGGACAGGGGAAATTTTGGAACTATAATTCACCCCTCCACTTT | CASTLGQGKFWNYNSPLHF
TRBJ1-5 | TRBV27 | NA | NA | TGTGCCAGCAGTTTTGGGTTAGCGGATCAGCCCCAGCATTTT | CASSFGLADQPQHF
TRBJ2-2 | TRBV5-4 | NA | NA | TGTGCCAGCAGCTCTGGGGTGGGAGCAGTTGTAGTCGGGGAGCTGTTTTTT | CASSSGVGAVVVGELFF
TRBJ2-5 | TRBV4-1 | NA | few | TGCGCCAGCAGCCAAGTGTCAGGGTCTAAGGGGGAGACCCAGTACTTC | CASSQVSGSKGETQYF
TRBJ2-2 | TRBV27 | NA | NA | TGTGCCAGCAGTTCCATTACGGGAAACACCGGGGAGCTGTTTTTT | CASSSITGNTGELFF
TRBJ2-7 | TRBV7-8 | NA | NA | TGTGCCAGCAGCCAAAGCAGAGCCCAGGCTCTCTACGAGCAGTACTTC | CASSQSRAQALYEQYF
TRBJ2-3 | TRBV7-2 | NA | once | TGTGCCAGCAGCCCGTACACAGATACGCAGTATTTT | CASSPYTDTQYF
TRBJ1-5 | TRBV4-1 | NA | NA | TGCGCCAGCAGCCAAGATTTGACACAGGCAAATCAGCCCCAGCATTTT | CASSQDLTQANQPQHF
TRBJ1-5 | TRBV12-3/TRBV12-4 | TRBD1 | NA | TGTGCCAGCAGTCTCGGACAGGGCCAGCCCCAGCATTTT | CASSLGQGQPQHF
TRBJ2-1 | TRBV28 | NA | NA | TGTGCCAGCAGCTTACGGACAGTTTGGAATGAGCAGTTCTTC | CASSLRTVWNEQFF
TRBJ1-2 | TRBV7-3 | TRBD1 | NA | TGTGCCAGCAGCTCCCAAGGACAGGGGAACTATGGCTACACCTTC | CASSSQGQGNYGYTF
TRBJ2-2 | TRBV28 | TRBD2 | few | TGTGCCAGCAGTTCCACTATTGGTAGCGGGGGGCTGCGTTCTGCCACCGGGGAGCTGTTTTTT | CASSSTIGSGGLRSATGELFF
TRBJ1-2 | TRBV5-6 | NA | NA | TGTGCCAGCAGCTTGGCCGAGGGAACGGGCTACACCTTC | CASSLAEGTGYTF
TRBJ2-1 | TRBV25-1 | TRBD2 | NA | TGTGCCAGCAGTGGGCTAGCGGGGGCCTACAATGAGCAGTTCTTC | CASSGLAGAYNEQFF
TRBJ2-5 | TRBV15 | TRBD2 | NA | TGTGCCACCAGCGGCCTACTCGGACTAGCGGAGGGGGGAGAGACCCAGTACTTC | CATSGLLGLAEGGETQYF
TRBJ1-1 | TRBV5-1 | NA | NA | TGCGCCAGCAGCTTGGAGGCAGGTTTAGCTTTCTTT | CASSLEAGLAFF
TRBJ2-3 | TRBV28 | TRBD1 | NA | TGTGCCAGCCCCCCTACGGACAGGGGCACAGATACGCAGTATTTT | CASPPTDRGTDTQYF
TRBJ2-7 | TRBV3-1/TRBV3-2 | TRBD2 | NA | TGTGCCAGCAGCCAACAACTAGCGGGATCCTACGAGCAGTACTTC | CASSQQLAGSYEQYF
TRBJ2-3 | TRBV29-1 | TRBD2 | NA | TGCAGCGTTGCCTTCCGCGGGAGAGTAACAGATACGCAGTATTTT | CSVAFRGRVTDTQYF
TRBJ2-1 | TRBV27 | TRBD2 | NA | TGTGCCAGCAGAACTAGCGGAGCTCACAATGAGCAGTTCTTC | CASRTSGAHNEQFF
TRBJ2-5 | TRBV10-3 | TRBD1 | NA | TGTGCCATCAATTCTGACAGGGGAGAGACCCAGTACTTC | CAINSDRGETQYF
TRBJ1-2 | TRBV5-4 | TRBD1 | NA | TGTGCCAGCAGCGAACGACAGGGGAGCTATGGCTACACCTTC | CASSERQGSYGYTF